There are a few counts of the clone carrying this T cell receptor (beta chain). Its antigen is not known. This sample stems from a study of human T cells and chemical hapten exposure. Study outcomes and limitations: Those TCRs sitting above 1 in 1000 frequency stayed the same with DPC sensitization.

As for time point: patch test 2, 6 weeks after DPC sensitization. Treatment noted: therapeutic diphenylcyclopropenone sensitization with weekly scalp DPC. Total RNA extraction was carried out from unfractionated whole blood. TCRdb re-analysed the RACE reads in MiXCR, keeping a single row per CDR3 protein. Of some 350,000 distinct CDR3 sequences in the sample, around 6% are singletons; the top ten hold less than 6.5%. This CDR3 comprises 14 residues. The V and J ends lost 2 bases and 4 bases, in that order; junction bases with no gene match: 2. Per the germline V gene, CDR1 is MNHEY and CDR2 is SVGAGI.

The chain carries TRBV6-5 and TRBJ2-4, with TRBD1 matching 7 bases. This sequence originates from a young woman with alopecia areata. Some clones in this sample may be carry-over from other donors' samples. Sequenced here: whole blood, sampled in connection with sensitization to the hapten diphenylcyclopropenone (DPC). The CDR3 nucleotides read TGTGCCAGCAGTTACGACAGGGTTAAAAACATTCAGTACTTC. Amino acids: CASSYDRVKNIQYF.